Each of the 18 T cell receptor beta chains below was sequenced from the same sample in a study of cytomegalovirus exposure and HLA in healthy donors. PCR employed 60 Vbeta and 13 Jbeta primers. Sequenced by immunoSEQ multiplex PCR; TCRdb stores in-frame clones only, minus some. The sample consists of around 150,000 clones, 68% of them appearing once. Input material: PBMCs. These receptors all stem from a woman aged 18-29 years in good health and CMV-seropositive.

J is TRBJ2-2 and V is TRBV29-1, with D perhaps matching TRBD2 (5 bases). This CDR3 region has 14 residues. Trimming stripped 0 bases from V and 8 bases from J, with 13 bases between. The V gene's germline CDR1 is SQVTM and CDR2 ANQGSEA. The CDR3 is CSVEDPGFMGELFF. The DNA for the CDR3 is TGCAGCGTTGAAGATCCGGGATTTATGGGGGAGCTGTTTTTT.

This clone came up once. The chain uses TRBV7-2 and TRBJ2-5; maybe TRBD1 (6 bases). The CDR3 extends over 15 amino acids. Germline V gene data show CDR1 as SGHTA and CDR2 as FQGNSA. Trimming pared 2 bases from V and 5 bases from J, leaving 15 bases between. The CDR3 nucleotides are TGTGCCAGCAGCTTAAATACAGGGTCCGGGGAGACCCAGTACTTC. Translation gives CASSLNTGSGETQYF.

V is TRBV6-5 and J is TRBJ1-2; 11 bases are shared with TRBD1. The V segment lost 5 bases and the J segment 8 bases; nucleotides outside the gene matches: 4. This CDR3 has 13 residues. Germline V gene data show CDR1 as MNHEY and CDR2 as SVGAGI. CDR3 DNA: TGTGCCAGCAGTGGACAGGGGGCTAGAGGCTACACCTTC. Its translation: CASSGQGARGYTF.

In its sample, this clone was seen a few times. V and J are TRBV4-3 and TRBJ1-6, with D perhaps matching TRBD1 (5 bases). The V and J ends lost 4 bases and 8 bases respectively, with 12 bases between them. The CDR3 is 14 residues long. CDR1 LGHNA and CDR2 YSLEER come from the germline V gene. CDR3 in DNA: TGCGCCAGCAGCCTTACCGGGGGTGATTCACCCCTCCACTTT. It yields the protein CASSLTGGDSPLHF.

The chain has TRBV7-9 and TRBJ1-1; unclear D gene. Germline CDR1 reads SEHNR; CDR2 reads FQNEAQ (reference sequence). V lost 6 bases and J 4 bases, leaving 12 bases between the germline ends. There are 13 residues in the CDR3. The chain's CDR3 is CASSPTQFTEAFF. The CDR3 DNA sequence: TGTGCCAGCAGTCCTACACAGTTCACTGAAGCTTTCTTT.

The CDR3 DNA is TGTGCCAGCTCACCCGGGACAGGGGAGTACACTGAAGCTTTCTTT. Residues: CASSPGTGEYTEAFF. V is TRBV18 and J is TRBJ1-1; 10 bases map to TRBD1. The CDR3 has 15 residues. CDR1 KGHSH and CDR2 LQKENI come from the germline V gene. Germline trimming cut 3 bases from V and 3 bases from J; bases unmatched to any gene: 4.

The genes are TRBV14 and TRBJ2-1; 12 bases align to TRBD2. V gave up 1 base and J gave up 5 bases; unmatched junction bases: 0. The CDR3 consists of 15 residues. The germline V gene has CDR1 SGHDN and CDR2 FVKESK. The CDR3 bases are TGTGCCAGCAGCCAAGGGACTAGCGGGAACAATGAGCAGTTCTTC. This sequence encodes CASSQGTSGNNEQFF.

The chain recombines TRBV4-3 with TRBJ2-1; 9 nucleotides align to TRBD1. Germline-derived CDR1 and CDR2 are LGHNA and YSLEER. There are 14 residues in the CDR3. V was clipped by 0 bases and J by 8 bases; unmatched bases: 2. As DNA, the CDR3 is TGCGCCAGCAGCCAAGAGAACAGGGGGCATGAGCAGTTCTTC. It codes for CASSQENRGHEQFF.

In DNA, the CDR3 is TGCGCCAGCAGCCCCGCAGGCGGGCACTACGAGCAGTACTTC. Its translation is CASSPAGGHYEQYF. V and J are TRBV4-3 and TRBJ2-7, with D possibly TRBD2 on 5 matching bases. Looked up from germline, CDR1 is LGHNA and CDR2 is YSLEER. The CDR3 length is 14 residues. Trimming shortened V by 4 bases and J by 3 bases, and 13 bases separated the two germline ends.

The CDR3 region has the DNA TGCGCCAGCAACGGTGGAGGGGAGACCCAGTACTTC. It encodes CASNGGGETQYF. V usage is TRBV5-1 and J usage is TRBJ2-5; D perhaps matches TRBD2 (6 bases). V gave up 6 bases and J gave up 5 bases, with 11 bases separating them. The CDR3 loop spans 12 amino acids. In germline, CDR1 is SGHRS, CDR2 YFSETQ.

This chain connects TRBV27 to TRBJ2-7; D remains ambiguous. Germline-derived CDR1 and CDR2 are MNHEY and SMNVEV (reference sequence). The CDR3 sequence is 15 residues long. V lost 2 bases and J lost 2, with 13 bases in between. The CDR3 DNA reads as TGTGCCAGCAGTTTACAGCCCCCAGGTACCTACGAGCAGTACTTC. As protein: CASSLQPPGTYEQYF.

This clone was detected once. This sequence joins TRBV9 and TRBJ1-4; 7 bases fit TRBD1. Germline V CDR1 and CDR2: SGDLS, YYNGEE. V was clipped by 0 bases and J by 4 bases; unmatched bases: 6. The CDR3 runs 16 residues. The CDR3 nucleotides read TGTGCCAGCAGCGTAGAGGGGGCAGGTGTTAATGAAAAACTGTTTTTT. This translates into CASSVEGAGVNEKLFF.

V usage is TRBV13 and J usage is TRBJ1-1; D remains ambiguous. From germline, CDR1 is PRHDT and CDR2 FYEKMQ (reference sequence). V lost 4 bases, J lost 1 base, and 7 bases lay in between. The CDR3 has 13 amino acids. The DNA for the CDR3 is TGTGCCAGCAGCTCGACATCGAACACTGAAGCTTTCTTT. This codes for CASSSTSNTEAFF.

This sequence joins TRBV10-3 and TRBJ1-5; a weak D match, TRBD1 (6 bases). Trimming shortened V by 4 bases and J by 4 bases, and 8 bases separated the two germline ends. The CDR3 extends over 13 amino acids. Per the germline V gene, CDR1 is ENHRY and CDR2 is SYGVKD. The CDR3 DNA sequence: TGTGCCATCAGTGTTCAGGGGAATCAGCCCCAGCATTTT. Its protein is CAISVQGNQPQHF.

In this sample, this clone turned up a few times. CDR3 sequence (DNA): TGTGCCAGGAAGGAGAAAGGACAGCATTTTTCCGCGCGAGAGACCCAGTACTTC. Amino acids: CARKEKGQHFSARETQYF. The chain has TRBV5-6 and TRBJ2-5, with a weak D call TRBD1 (6 bases). V lost 8 bases and J 4 bases, leaving 30 bases between the germline ends. Per germline, CDR1 SGHDT and CDR2 YYEEEE. The CDR3 runs 18 residues.

This clone was observed a few times. The J gene is TRBJ2-2, the V gene TRBV9, with 7 bases matching TRBD1. V was clipped by 0 bases and J by 5 bases; unmatched bases: 4. The CDR3 is 15 residues long. Germline CDR1 SGDLS, CDR2 YYNGEE. The CDR3 loop reads CASSVEQGWTGELFF. The CDR3 DNA follows: TGTGCCAGCAGCGTAGAACAGGGGTGGACCGGGGAGCTGTTTTTT.

This clone was counted once. The V and J genes are TRBV10-3 and TRBJ1-6; no clear D. Trimming took 4 bases from V and 9 from J, leaving 13 bases between them. Germline values: CDR1 ENHRY, CDR2 SYGVKD. There are 14 residues in the CDR3. CDR3 amino acids: CAISAGNLVSPLHF. DNA of the CDR3: TGTGCCATCAGTGCCGGGAATTTGGTTTCACCCCTCCACTTT.

Only a few counts were recorded for this clone. The chain combines TRBV4-3 with TRBJ1-1; D possibly corresponds to TRBD1 (6 bases). The CDR3 sequence is 16 residues long. Germline V CDR1 and CDR2: LGHNA, YSLEER. V shed 2 bases and J shed 2 bases, with 15 bases lying between them. CDR3 loop: CASSQYFRTDNTEAFF. CDR3 in DNA: TGCGCCAGCAGCCAATATTTTAGGACAGATAACACTGAAGCTTTCTTT.